This T cell receptor (beta chain) was identified during a study of radiotherapy plus CTLA-4 blockade in lung cancer. Overall study results and limits: Clones of tumor-derived TCRs expanded in blood after radiotherapy plus ipilimumab.

This clone was counted a few times. Antigen specificity is unknown. CTLA-4 blockade using ipilimumab, together with focal radiation, was received by patients with chemo-refractory metastatic non-small-cell lung cancer. This CDR3 is 15 amino acids long. Germline CDR1 reads SEHNR; CDR2 reads FQNEAQ (reference sequence). V lost 2 bases and J lost 3; bases outside the gene matches: 2. Clones were sequenced by immunoSEQ multiplex PCR, and TCRdb holds only the in-frame ones, with some missing. The sample includes tens of thousands of clones, 72% of them seen just once. The rearrangement links TRBV7-9 to TRBJ2-3; TRBD2 aligns across 10 bases. This material consisted of peripheral blood, taken from a patient treated with radiotherapy plus ipilimumab. The sequence was obtained from a human donor with non-small cell lung cancer who had stable disease on radiotherapy plus ipilimumab. CDR3 residues: CASSLYSGGTDTQYF. In DNA, the CDR3 is TGTGCCAGCAGCTTATATAGCGGGGGGACAGATACGCAGTATTTT.